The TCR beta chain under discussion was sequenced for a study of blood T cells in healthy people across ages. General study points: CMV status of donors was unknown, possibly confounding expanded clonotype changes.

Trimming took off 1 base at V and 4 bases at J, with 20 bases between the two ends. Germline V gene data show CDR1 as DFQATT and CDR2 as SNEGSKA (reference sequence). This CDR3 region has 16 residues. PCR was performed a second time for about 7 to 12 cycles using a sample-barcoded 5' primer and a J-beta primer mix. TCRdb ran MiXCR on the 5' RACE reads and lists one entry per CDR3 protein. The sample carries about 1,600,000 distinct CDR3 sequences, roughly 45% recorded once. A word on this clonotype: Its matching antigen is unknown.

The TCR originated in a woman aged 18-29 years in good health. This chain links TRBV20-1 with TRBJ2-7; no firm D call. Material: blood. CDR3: CSARALGGPGGYEQYF. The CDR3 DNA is TGCAGTGCTAGAGCCCTCGGTGGGCCAGGCGGATACGAGCAGTACTTC.